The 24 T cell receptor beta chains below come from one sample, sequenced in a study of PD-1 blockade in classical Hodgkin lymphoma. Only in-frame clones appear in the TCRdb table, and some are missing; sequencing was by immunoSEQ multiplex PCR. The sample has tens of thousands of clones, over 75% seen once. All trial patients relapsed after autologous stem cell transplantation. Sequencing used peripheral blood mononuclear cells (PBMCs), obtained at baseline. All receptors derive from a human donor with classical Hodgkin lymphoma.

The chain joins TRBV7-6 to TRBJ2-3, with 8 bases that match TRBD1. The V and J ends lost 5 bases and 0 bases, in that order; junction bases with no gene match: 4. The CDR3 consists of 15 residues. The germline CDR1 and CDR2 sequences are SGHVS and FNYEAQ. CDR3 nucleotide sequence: TGTGCCAGCAGCCTAGGACAGGGAAGCACAGATACGCAGTATTTT. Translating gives CASSLGQGSTDTQYF.

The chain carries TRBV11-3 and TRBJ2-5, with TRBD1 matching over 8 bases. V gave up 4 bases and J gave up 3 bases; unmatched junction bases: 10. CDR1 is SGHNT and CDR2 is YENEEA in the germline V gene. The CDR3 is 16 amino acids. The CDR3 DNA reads TGTGCCAGCAGCTCCCGATACGACAGGGGAAAAGAGACCCAGTACTTC. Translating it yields CASSSRYDRGKETQYF.

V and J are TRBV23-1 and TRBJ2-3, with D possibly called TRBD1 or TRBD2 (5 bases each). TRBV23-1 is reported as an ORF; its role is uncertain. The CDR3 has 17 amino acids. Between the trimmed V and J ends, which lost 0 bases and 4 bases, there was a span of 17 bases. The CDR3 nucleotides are TGCGCCAGCAGTCAATCAAGGCGGGCCCTGGGGCCAGATACGCAGTATTTT. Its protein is CASSQSRRALGPDTQYF.

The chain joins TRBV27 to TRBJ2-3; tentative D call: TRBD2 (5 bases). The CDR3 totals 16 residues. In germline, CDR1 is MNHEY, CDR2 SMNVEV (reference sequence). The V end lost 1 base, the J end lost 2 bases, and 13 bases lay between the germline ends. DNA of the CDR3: TGTGCCAGCAGTTTATATCGCGGGCGGTACACAGATACGCAGTATTTT. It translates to CASSLYRGRYTDTQYF.

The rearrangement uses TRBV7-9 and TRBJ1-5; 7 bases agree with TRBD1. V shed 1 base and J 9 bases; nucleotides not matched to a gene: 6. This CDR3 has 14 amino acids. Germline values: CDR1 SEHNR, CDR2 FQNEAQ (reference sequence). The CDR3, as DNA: TGTGCCAGCAGCTTAGATAGGGACAGTCGGCCCCAGCATTTT. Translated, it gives CASSLDRDSRPQHF. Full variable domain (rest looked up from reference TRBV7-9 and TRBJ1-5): DTGVSQNPRHKITKRGQNVTFRCDPISEHNRLYWYRQTLGQGPEFLTYFQNEAQLEKSRLLSDRFSAERPKGSFSTLEIQRTEQGDSAMYLCASSLDRDSRPQHFGDGTRLSIL.

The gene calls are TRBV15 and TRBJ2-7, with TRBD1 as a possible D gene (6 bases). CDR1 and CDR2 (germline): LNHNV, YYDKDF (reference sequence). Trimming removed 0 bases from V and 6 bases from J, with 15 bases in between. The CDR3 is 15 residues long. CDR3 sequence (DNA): TGTGCCACCAGCAGAGATAGGGACACCGGACGCGAGCAGTACTTC. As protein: CATSRDRDTGREQYF. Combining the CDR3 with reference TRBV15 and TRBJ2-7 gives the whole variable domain DAMVIQNPRYQVTQFGKPVTLSCSQTLNHNVMYWYQQKSSQAPKLLFHYYDKDFNNEADTPDNFQSRRPNTSFCFLDIRSPGLGDTAMYLCATSRDRDTGREQYFGPGTRLTVT.

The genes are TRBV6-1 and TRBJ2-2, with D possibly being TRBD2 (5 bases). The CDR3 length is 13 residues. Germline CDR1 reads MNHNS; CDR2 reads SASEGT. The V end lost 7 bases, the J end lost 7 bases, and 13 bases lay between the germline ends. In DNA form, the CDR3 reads TGTGCCAGCACCATCCTCCGGGACGGGGAGCTGTTTTTT. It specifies CASTILRDGELFF.

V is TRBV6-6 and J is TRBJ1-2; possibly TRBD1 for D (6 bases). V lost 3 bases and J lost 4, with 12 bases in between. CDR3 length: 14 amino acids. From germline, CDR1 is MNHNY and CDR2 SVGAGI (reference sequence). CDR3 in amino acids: CASSYEGVGYGYTF. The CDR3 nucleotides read TGTGCCAGCAGTTATGAGGGGGTTGGCTATGGCTACACCTTC.

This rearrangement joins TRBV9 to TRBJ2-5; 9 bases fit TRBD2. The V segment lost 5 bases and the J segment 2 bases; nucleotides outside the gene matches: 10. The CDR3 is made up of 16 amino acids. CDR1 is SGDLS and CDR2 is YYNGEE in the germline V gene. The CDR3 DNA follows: TGTGCCAGCAGTCTAGCGGGACATTTGGGACAAGAGACCCAGTACTTC. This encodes CASSLAGHLGQETQYF.

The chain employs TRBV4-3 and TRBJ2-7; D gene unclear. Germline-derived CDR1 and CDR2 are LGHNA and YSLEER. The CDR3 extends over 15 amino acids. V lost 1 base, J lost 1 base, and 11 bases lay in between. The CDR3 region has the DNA TGCGCCAGCAGCCAAGTCCGAGGTGGGTCCTACGAGCAGTACTTC. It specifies CASSQVRGGSYEQYF.

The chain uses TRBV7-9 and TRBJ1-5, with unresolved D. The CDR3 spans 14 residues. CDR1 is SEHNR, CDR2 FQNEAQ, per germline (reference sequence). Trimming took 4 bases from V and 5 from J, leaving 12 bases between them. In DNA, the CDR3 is TGTGCCAGCAGCTATAGTTCCAGTGATCAGCCCCAGCATTTT. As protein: CASSYSSSDQPQHF.

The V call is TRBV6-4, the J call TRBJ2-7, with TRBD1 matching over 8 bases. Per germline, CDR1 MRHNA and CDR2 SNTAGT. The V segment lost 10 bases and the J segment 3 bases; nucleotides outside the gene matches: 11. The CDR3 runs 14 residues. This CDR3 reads CATIGQGPFYEQYV. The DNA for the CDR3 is TGTGCCACCATAGGACAGGGACCCTTCTACGAGCAGTACGTC.

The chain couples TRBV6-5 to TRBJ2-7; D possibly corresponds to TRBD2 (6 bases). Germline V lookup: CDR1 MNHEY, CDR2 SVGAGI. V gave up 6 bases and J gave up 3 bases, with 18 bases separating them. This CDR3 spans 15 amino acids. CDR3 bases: TGTGCCAGCAGCCCAGGAGCGGGTACTTTCTACGAGCAGTACTTC. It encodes CASSPGAGTFYEQYF.

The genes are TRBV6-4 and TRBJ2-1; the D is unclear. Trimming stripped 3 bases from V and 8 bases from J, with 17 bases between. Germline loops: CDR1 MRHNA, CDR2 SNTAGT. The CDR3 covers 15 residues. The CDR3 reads CASSENLLALDEQFF. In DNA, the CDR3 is TGTGCCAGCAGTGAGAATTTATTAGCCCTCGATGAGCAGTTCTTC.

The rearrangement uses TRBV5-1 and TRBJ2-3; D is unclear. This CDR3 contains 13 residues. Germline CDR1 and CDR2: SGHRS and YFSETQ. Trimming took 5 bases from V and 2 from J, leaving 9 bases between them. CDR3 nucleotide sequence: TGCGCCAGCAGTCGGGTTCTCACAGATACGCAGTATTTT. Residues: CASSRVLTDTQYF.

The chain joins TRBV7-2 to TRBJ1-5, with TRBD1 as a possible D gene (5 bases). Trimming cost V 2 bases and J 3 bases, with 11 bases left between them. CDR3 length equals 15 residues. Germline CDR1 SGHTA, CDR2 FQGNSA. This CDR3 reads CASSLLGALNQPQHF. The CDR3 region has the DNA TGTGCCAGCAGCTTATTAGGGGCTCTCAATCAGCCCCAGCATTTT.

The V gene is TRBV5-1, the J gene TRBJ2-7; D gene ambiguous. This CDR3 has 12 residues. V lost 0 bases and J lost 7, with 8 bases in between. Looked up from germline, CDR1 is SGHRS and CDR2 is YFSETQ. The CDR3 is CASSLGEVEQYV. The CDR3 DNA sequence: TGCGCCAGCAGCTTGGGAGAGGTAGAGCAGTACGTC.

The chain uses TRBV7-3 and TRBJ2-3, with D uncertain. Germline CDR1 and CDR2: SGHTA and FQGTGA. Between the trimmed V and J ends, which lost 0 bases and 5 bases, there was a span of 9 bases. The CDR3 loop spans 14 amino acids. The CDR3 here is CASSLTGRRDTQYF. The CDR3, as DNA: TGTGCCAGCAGCTTAACGGGTCGAAGAGATACGCAGTATTTT.

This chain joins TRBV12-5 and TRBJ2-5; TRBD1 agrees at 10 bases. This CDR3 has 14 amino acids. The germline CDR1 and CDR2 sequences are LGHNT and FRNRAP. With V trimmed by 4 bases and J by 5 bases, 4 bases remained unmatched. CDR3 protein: CASGSGTGDETQYF. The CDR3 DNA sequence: TGTGCTAGTGGTTCCGGGACAGGGGACGAGACCCAGTACTTC.

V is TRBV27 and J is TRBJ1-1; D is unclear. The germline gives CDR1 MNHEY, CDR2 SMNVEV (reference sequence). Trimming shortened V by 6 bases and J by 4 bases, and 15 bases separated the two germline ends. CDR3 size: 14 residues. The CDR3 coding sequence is TGTGCCAGCAGGGAACGCCCTTGGGGCACTGAAGCTTTCTTT. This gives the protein CASRERPWGTEAFF.

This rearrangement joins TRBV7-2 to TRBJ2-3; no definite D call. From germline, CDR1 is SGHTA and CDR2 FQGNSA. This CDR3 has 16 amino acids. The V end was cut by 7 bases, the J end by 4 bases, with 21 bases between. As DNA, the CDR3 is TGTGCCAGCACCATCCCGGGCGGCCTGGCCCCAGATACGCAGTATTTT. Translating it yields CASTIPGGLAPDTQYF. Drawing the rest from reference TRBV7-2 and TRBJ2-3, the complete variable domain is GAGVSQSPSNKVTEKGKDVELRCDPISGHTALYWYRQSLGQGLEFLIYFQGNSAPDKSGLPSDRFSAERTGGSVSTLTIQRTQQEDSAVYLCASTIPGGLAPDTQYFGPGTRLTVL.

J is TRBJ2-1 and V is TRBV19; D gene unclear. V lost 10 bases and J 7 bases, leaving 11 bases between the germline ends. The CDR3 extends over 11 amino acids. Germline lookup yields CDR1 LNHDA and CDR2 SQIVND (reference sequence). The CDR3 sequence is CAIPSINEQFF. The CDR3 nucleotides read TGTGCCATCCCCAGTATAAATGAGCAGTTCTTC.

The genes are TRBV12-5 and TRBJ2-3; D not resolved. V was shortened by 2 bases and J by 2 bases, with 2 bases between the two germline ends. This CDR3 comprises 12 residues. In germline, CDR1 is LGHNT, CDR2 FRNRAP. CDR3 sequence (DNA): TGTGCTAGTGGTTTGACCACAGATACGCAGTATTTT. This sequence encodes CASGLTTDTQYF.

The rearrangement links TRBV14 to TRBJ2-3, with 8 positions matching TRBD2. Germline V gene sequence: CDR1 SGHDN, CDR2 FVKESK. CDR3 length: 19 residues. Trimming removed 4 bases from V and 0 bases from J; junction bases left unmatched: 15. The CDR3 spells CASSLRWVSGTSSTDTQYF. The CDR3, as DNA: TGTGCCAGCAGCCTTCGTTGGGTTAGCGGGACTTCTAGCACAGATACGCAGTATTTT.